This TCR beta chain was found in a study of regulatory T cells in long-lasting Graves disease. Study-level background: The antithyroid drugs taken by newly diagnosed Graves' patients had been used for under 3 months. Regarding the study as a whole: Compared with new cases, persistent Graves' patients showed reduced TCR diversity. Public clonotype sharing was higher in persistent than newly diagnosed patients.

In its sample, this clonotype was seen a few times. The antigen is unknown. The time point is: newly diagnosed GD, antithyroid drugs for less than 3 months. PBMC-extracted RNA yielded the TCR library. For TCR beta, libraries came from iRepertoire HTBI primers and Arm-PCR of CDR3 regions. In the study's own analysis: Identified across the samples were 55 to 75 TRBV segments and 13 to 15 TRBJ segments. Using its own MiXCR run on the multiplex PCR reads, TCRdb lists one record per CDR3 protein. The V and J calls here are based on TCRdb, not the publication. Of hundreds of thousands of distinct CDR3 sequences listed, 15% to 19% are singletons. Per germline, CDR1 MNHNS and CDR2 SASEGT. Trimming took off 6 bases at V and 6 bases at J, with 20 bases between the two ends. The CDR3 contains 15 residues.

Sample: peripheral blood mononuclear cells (PBMCs), taken at new diagnosis, from a patient treated with antithyroid drugs. The genes are TRBV6-1 and TRBJ1-2, with D perhaps matching TRBD1 (5 bases). This clonotype originated in a female donor with Graves disease. In DNA, the CDR3 is TGTGCCAGCAGACGGACCTCTGGGGGAACTCATGGCTACACCTTC. This sequence encodes CASRRTSGGTHGYTF.